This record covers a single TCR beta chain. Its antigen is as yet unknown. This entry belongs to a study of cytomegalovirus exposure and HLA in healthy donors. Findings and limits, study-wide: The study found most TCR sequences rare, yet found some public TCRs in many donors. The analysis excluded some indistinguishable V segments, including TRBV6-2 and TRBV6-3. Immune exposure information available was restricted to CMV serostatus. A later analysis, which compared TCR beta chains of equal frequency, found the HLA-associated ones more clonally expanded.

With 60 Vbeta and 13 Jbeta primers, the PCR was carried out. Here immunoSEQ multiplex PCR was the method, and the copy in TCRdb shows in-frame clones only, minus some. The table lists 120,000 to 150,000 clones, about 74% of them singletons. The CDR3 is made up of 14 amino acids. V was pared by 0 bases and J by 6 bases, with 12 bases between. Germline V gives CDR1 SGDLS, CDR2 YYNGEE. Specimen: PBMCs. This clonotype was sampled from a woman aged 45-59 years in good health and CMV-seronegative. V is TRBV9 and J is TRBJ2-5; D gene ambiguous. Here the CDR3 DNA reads TGTGCCAGCAGCGTAGGAGCCTTAGAACAGACCCAGTACTTC. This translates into CASSVGALEQTQYF.